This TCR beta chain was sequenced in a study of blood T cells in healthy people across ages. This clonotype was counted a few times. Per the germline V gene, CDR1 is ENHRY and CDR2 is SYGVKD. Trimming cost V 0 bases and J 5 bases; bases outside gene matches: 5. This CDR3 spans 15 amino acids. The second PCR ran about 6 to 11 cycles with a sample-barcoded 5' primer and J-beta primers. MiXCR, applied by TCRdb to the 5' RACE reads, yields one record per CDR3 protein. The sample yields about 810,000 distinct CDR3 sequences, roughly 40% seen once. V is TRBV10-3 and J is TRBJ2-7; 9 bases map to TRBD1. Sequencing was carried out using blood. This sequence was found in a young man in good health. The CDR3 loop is CAISESQDRGHEQYF. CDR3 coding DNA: TGTGCCATCAGTGAGTCACAGGACAGGGGACACGAGCAGTACTTC.